This T cell receptor (beta chain) was identified during a study of shared clonotypes between healthy human individuals (dated by TCRdb to the early 2020s). General notes on the study: A few men and a couple of women, aged 18 to 49 years, made up the cohort. Per donor, leukapheresis produced somewhere between about 0.9 and 9.5 billion PBMCs. For each donor, CD4 naive and CD4 memory were each given three plates, CD8 naive was given two plates, and CD8 memory was given one plate. To increase sequencing depth and limit assay-specific biases, different laboratories used diverse techniques to prepare libraries and sequence TCR repertoires. Blood TCR repertoires of four to six healthy adults were deeply sequenced to estimate repertoire size and the extent of clonotype sharing between individuals.

CDR1 and CDR2 are drawn from the germline V gene: MDHEN, SYDVKM. V was cut back by 1 base and J by 1 base, leaving a gap of 2 bases between them. CDR3 length: 13 amino acids, cysteine to phenylalanine. The entry retains the CDR3 DNA only, 39 bases that are in frame from base 1. CD8 naive samples were obtained by positive selection for CCR7 among CD45RO-negative cells, yielding a CD45RA+CCR7+ population from which TemRA cells were excluded. The donors were healthy, HIV-negative adults with no recently reported acute infections or vaccinations. Only Caucasian adults living in Nashville, Tennessee, USA were represented among the donors. Blood was obtained by leukapheresis, after which PBMCs were separated by Ficoll-Histopaque density gradient centrifugation and cryopreserved in liquid nitrogen vapor phase. Purity and quantity of every magnetically sorted T cell population were checked by analytical flow cytometry. Genomic DNA was isolated from each sorted fraction and quantified by UV absorbance on a Nanodrop 2000c.

Using the deep immunoSEQ assay, multiplex PCR amplified TCR CDR3 regions from genomic DNA. Genomic DNA extracted from each cell subset was distributed evenly over all wells of several immunoSEQ 96-well plates, and each plate served as one replicate. For sorted subsets, 200 to 250 ng of genomic DNA, equivalent to tens of thousands of T cell genomes, went into each replicate PCR. Purified libraries were measured with a Qubit 3.0 fluorometer, size-checked on a Bioanalyzer 2100, and measured again with the KAPA Library Quantification kit. Every immunoSEQ 96-well plate was sequenced on a dedicated single-read 150-cycle Illumina NextSeq 550 flow cell. The study's own analysis went as follows. Because only junctional sequences without quality scores were contained in the immunoSEQ output, filtering matching that applied to full-length reads could not be performed. Sequences were annotated with PyIR, a Python wrapper for IgBLAST v1.9, using IMGT germline references to assign V/J genes and CDR3. Any read was removed if the V/J assignment was weak (E-value above 1e-6), the CDR3 was missing, or the read contained stop codons, out-of-frame junctions, or ambiguous translated residues. V3J clonotypes were defined as sequences sharing an identical inferred V gene, J gene, and CDR3 amino acid sequence. Percentage overlap between repertoires was calculated by dividing the number of shared unique clonotypes by the size of the smaller repertoire. Repertoire richness was assessed with RTK rarefaction, the Chao1 estimator, and Recon v2.1 estimates of unobserved clonotypes. Generation probabilities for all TCRbeta clonotypes obtained by the gDNA method from four donors were computed using OLGA. What TCRdb holds here is the immuneACCESS table cut down to in-frame rearrangements. Part of the clones is not present; checked against another copy, under half of the missing clones reflect an unresolved V gene, and the others are unexplained. V, J and clone size are those of that table, while D and trimming were read from the DNA. Here the sample has about 550,000 clones; about 95% occur a single time. The ten largest clones take up around 0.11% of the sample.

Broad study findings and their caveats: When several donors were compared, the shared fraction of clonotypes was approximately 5% for naive CD4, around 4% for naive CD8, 2% to 2.5% for memory CD4, and around 0.37% for memory CD8. Clonotypes shared by all four sorted-subset donors showed higher generation probabilities than non-shared clonotypes. Pairwise subsampling led to the expectation that sequencing depth would affect the degree of clonotype sharing among donors. Naive subsets generally had larger estimated clonotype richness than memory subsets. The small number of donors limited the genetic and exposure-history diversity represented. Only blood was sampled, and tissue TCR repertoires likely differ from those in blood. Rarefaction of sorted-subset datasets indicated incomplete sequencing despite the large sequencing depth.

A remark on this clone: Its antigen target is currently unknown. Base qualities are not provided; no much larger clone lies one nucleotide away. Other nucleotide sequences in the sample specify the same CDR3.

In this chain, TRBV28 is recombined with TRBJ1-5, with the D gene uncertain. Material: naive CD8+ T cells sorted from blood. The meaning of the sample's cell subset or site label: CD45RA+CCR7+. The TCR was taken from a woman in her twenties or thirties in good health. The DNA sequence reads TGTGCCAGCAGTTTATACAGCAATCAGCCCCAGCATTTT. Its translation is CASSLYSNQPQHF.